These 17 T cell receptor beta chains share one sample of origin, sequenced in a study of patients and donors after allogeneic stem cell transplantation. MiXCR, applied by TCRdb to the RT-PCR reads, yields one record per CDR3 protein. The repertoire includes roughly 150,000 distinct CDR3 sequences, roughly 24% of them detected once, and approximately 26% sits in the top ten. The sample consisted of blood, either unsorted or a sorted T cell fraction (not recorded which). The receptors here all came from a human donor who was either an allogeneic HSCT recipient or a stem cell or donor lymphocyte infusion donor (not recorded which). It is not recorded whose cells these are; they may come from a transplant donor.

This clonotype showed up just a few times. The chain carries TRBV12-3 or TRBV12-4 and TRBJ2-1; tentatively, D is TRBD2 (5 bases). Trimming stripped 4 bases from V and 0 bases from J, with 16 bases between. The CDR3 is 17 amino acids. The CDR3 here is CASSSLSGLSSYNEQFF. DNA of the CDR3: TGTGCCAGCAGTTCCCTAAGCGGCCTGAGCTCCTACAATGAGCAGTTCTTC.

The chain joins TRBV9 to TRBJ1-2; unclear D gene. The germline gives CDR1 SGDLS, CDR2 YYNGEE. The CDR3 extends over 12 amino acids. V lost 4 bases and J 8 bases, leaving 12 bases between the germline ends. The CDR3 nucleotides read TGTGCCAGCAGCCCTGTGGGTAAAGGCTACACCTTC. Its translation: CASSPVGKGYTF.

This clonotype was counted between two and nine times. The rearrangement uses TRBV5-1 and TRBJ1-2; D unclear. The germline V gene has CDR1 SGHRS and CDR2 YFSETQ. The CDR3 totals 14 residues. Trimming took 4 bases from V and 2 from J, leaving 12 bases between them. In DNA, the CDR3 is TGCGCCAGCAGCCCCTCCGGCGGAAACTATGGCTACACCTTC. It translates to CASSPSGGNYGYTF.

With regard to this clonotype: A read error is likely, as this CDR3 ends without the conserved phenylalanine or tryptophan. V is TRBV15 and J is TRBJ1-5, with 7 bases aligning to TRBD1. CDR1 is LNHNV, CDR2 YYDKDF, per germline (reference sequence). The CDR3 consists of 14 residues. The trim removed 6 bases at V and 2 bases at J, leaving 4 bases unmatched. CDR3 loop: CATRSGQGNQPQHL. In nucleotides, the CDR3 is TGTGCCACCAGATCTGGACAGGGCAATCAGCCCCAGCATTTG.

This clonotype was counted many times. This chain joins TRBV6-5 and TRBJ1-3; no reliable D call. The ends were cut back, 4 bases at V and 8 bases at J, with 9 bases in the middle. There are 12 residues in the CDR3. The germline gives CDR1 MNHEY, CDR2 SVGAGI. The DNA for the CDR3 is TGTGCCAGCAGTTCCAGTGTGGACACCATATATTTT. It encodes CASSSSVDTIYF.

The chain is built from TRBV5-1 and TRBJ2-5; TRBD1 matches at 9 bases. Trimming took 4 bases from V and 5 from J; bases not matched to a gene: 6. Germline CDR1 and CDR2: SGHRS and YFSETQ. There are 14 residues in the CDR3. CDR3 bases: TGCGCCAGCAGCCCGGGACAGGGAAAGGAGACCCAGTACTTC. This translates into CASSPGQGKETQYF.

This rearrangement joins TRBV6-2 or TRBV6-3 to TRBJ2-2, with unresolved D. The V gene lost 6 bases and the J gene lost 4 bases, with 12 bases spanning the gap. This CDR3 has 14 residues. Germline CDR1 and CDR2: MNHEY and SVGEGT. The DNA for the CDR3 is TGTGCCAGCAGCTTCTACTGGACCACCGGGGAGCTGTTTTTT. It specifies CASSFYWTTGELFF.

This clonotype was picked up a small number of times. The genes are TRBV7-2 and TRBJ2-3, with D unclear. There are 15 residues in the CDR3. V lost 0 bases to trimming and J lost 2 bases, with 9 bases between them. Germline V CDR1 and CDR2: SGHTA, FQGNSA. CDR3: CASSLARLYTDTQYF. CDR3 bases: TGTGCCAGCAGCTTAGCGCGACTGTACACAGATACGCAGTATTTT.

This rearrangement joins TRBV13 to TRBJ2-1; D is possibly TRBD2 (6 bases). Germline V CDR1 and CDR2: PRHDT, FYEKMQ (reference sequence). The CDR3 consists of 11 residues. V lost 4 bases and J lost 8, with 6 bases in between. The CDR3 coding sequence is TGTGCCAGCAGCTGGGAGGATGAGCAGTTCTTC. This encodes CASSWEDEQFF.

The rearrangement uses TRBV29-1 and TRBJ1-5; perhaps TRBD1 as D (5 bases). Germline CDR1 reads SQVTM; CDR2 reads ANQGSEA. The length of the CDR3 is 13 residues. The germline V and J ends were trimmed by 5 bases and 5 bases, with 13 bases remaining between them. The CDR3 loop reads CSVLAGTDQPQHF. Written as DNA, the CDR3 is TGCAGCGTTTTAGCAGGGACCGATCAGCCCCAGCATTTT.

This sequence joins TRBV11-3 and TRBJ1-2, with 8 bases that match TRBD1. Unmatched junction bases numbered 10, after V lost 5 bases and J lost 8 bases. Per germline, CDR1 SGHNT and CDR2 YENEEA. This CDR3 is built from 14 residues. CDR3 loop: CASSTDRAALGYTF. In nucleotides, the CDR3 is TGTGCCAGCAGCACGGACAGGGCCGCGTTGGGCTACACCTTC.

This chain connects TRBV12-3 or TRBV12-4 to TRBJ2-5, with 7 bases aligning to TRBD2. The CDR3 spans 14 residues. The J segment lost 1 base and the V segment lost 8 bases, leaving 7 bases of the junction unmatched. In DNA, the CDR3 is TGTGCCAGCGGCATAGCGGGTATCCAAGAGACCCAGTACTTC. Translated: CASGIAGIQETQYF.

This clonotype was detected only a few times. V usage is TRBV29-1 and J usage is TRBJ1-2, with 8 nucleotides matching TRBD1. Per germline, CDR1 SQVTM and CDR2 ANQGSEA. V trimming: 3 bases; J trimming: 4 bases; junction bases outside the gene matches: 4. The CDR3 length is 13 residues. The CDR3 region is CSVDSTGGYGYTF. CDR3 nucleotides: TGCAGCGTTGACTCTACAGGGGGCTATGGCTACACCTTC.

With respect to this clonotype: This clone may be a read error of a much larger clone one base away. The chain is built from TRBV6-1 and TRBJ1-2; possible D gene TRBD1, 5 bases. The CDR3 loop spans 10 amino acids. Germline CDR1 reads MNHNS; CDR2 reads SASEGT. The CDR3 nucleotides read TGTGCCAGCAGTGTAAGGAGGGACTCGTTC. Encoded protein: CASSVRRDSF.

The genes are TRBV6-5 and TRBJ1-2; perhaps TRBD1 as D (6 bases). Trimming cost V 7 bases and J 3 bases, with 15 bases left between them. This CDR3 contains 14 residues. The germline CDR1 and CDR2 sequences are MNHEY and SVGAGI. This chain's CDR3 is CASTKDRLYYGYTF. The CDR3 nucleotides read TGTGCCAGCACGAAAGACAGGTTATACTATGGCTACACCTTC.

This clonotype has at least ten counts. The chain links TRBV5-1 to TRBJ2-7; TRBD2 is a possible D gene (5 bases). Deletions cut 7 bases from V and 0 bases from J, with 17 bases between. CDR1 is SGHRS, CDR2 YFSETQ, per germline. The CDR3 is 15 amino acids. DNA for the CDR3: TGCGCCAGCCCTGGGCCGGGGTCAAGCTCCTACGAGCAGTACTTC. Translating gives CASPGPGSSSYEQYF.

The chain carries TRBV4-2 and TRBJ2-2; weak D call: TRBD1 (5 bases). Germline loops: CDR1 LGHNA, CDR2 YNFKEQ. Trimming took off 4 bases at V and 0 bases at J, with 9 bases between the two ends. This CDR3 contains 15 residues. The CDR3 here is CASSLGQSNTGELFF. The CDR3 coding sequence is TGTGCCAGCAGCCTCGGACAATCGAACACCGGGGAGCTGTTTTTT.